This passage covers 13 T cell receptor beta chains from one sample sequenced in a study of molecular identifiers for immune sequencing clone quantification. MiXCR, applied by TCRdb to the PCR reads, yields one record per CDR3 protein. The sample records about 640,000 distinct CDR3 sequences, around 20% being singletons. Input material: naive CD8+ T cells from blood, with Jurkat cell RNA spiked in. Indicated subset: FACS-sorted CD8+CD4-CCR7+CD45RA+ naive T cells. Receptors were obtained from a human donor in good health. Some libraries in this study had Jurkat cell RNA spiked in.

This clonotype was recorded many times. V usage is TRBV12-3 or TRBV12-4 and J usage is TRBJ2-7; tentatively, D is TRBD1 (6 bases). V was pared by 5 bases and J by 3 bases, with 11 bases between. The CDR3 sequence is 13 residues long. CDR3 DNA: TGTGCCAGCAGTCCCGAGGACAGCTACGAGCAGTACTTC. Translating gives CASSPEDSYEQYF.

The table lists this clonotype with many counts. The chain uses TRBV20-1 and TRBJ2-3; perhaps D is TRBD1 or TRBD2 (7 bases each). This CDR3 has 14 amino acids. The germline V gene encodes CDR1 DFQATT and CDR2 SNEGSKA (reference sequence). Trimming took 0 bases from V and 11 from J, leaving 18 bases between them. CDR3 coding DNA: TGCAGTGCTAGAGATCAGGGGGAGGGCCTACGGCAGTATTTT. Protein product: CSARDQGEGLRQYF.

About this clonotype: Because the CDR3 is missing its conserved closing phenylalanine or tryptophan, this is likely a read error. The V call is TRBV6-6, the J call TRBJ2-7; TRBD1 matches 8 bases. This CDR3 contains 15 residues. From germline, CDR1 is MNHNY and CDR2 SVGAGI (reference sequence). J was trimmed by 2 bases and V by 5 bases; bases with no gene match: 8. This CDR3 is CASSTDREFPYEQYL. The CDR3 bases are TGTGCCAGCAGTACGGACAGGGAGTTCCCCTACGAGCAGTACCTC.

This clonotype was counted a few times. This chain uses TRBV12-3 or TRBV12-4 with TRBJ2-7; D might be TRBD2 (5 bases). V was cut by 7 bases and J by 0 bases, with 16 bases left in between. CDR3 length equals 15 residues. CDR3 in DNA: TGTGCCAGCACCACTAGTCGGGGAAGCTCCTACGAGCAGTACTTC. As protein: CASTTSRGSSYEQYF.

Note on this clonotype: A much larger clone is a single base away; this may be a read error. V usage is TRBV7-2 and J usage is TRBJ2-7; TRBD1 matches at 7 bases. CDR3 length: 15 residues. Germline values: CDR1 SGHTA, CDR2 FQGNSA. CDR3: CASSLLPGQQYERYF. The CDR3 DNA reads as TGTGCCAGCAGCTTACTCCCGGGACAGCAATACGAGCGGTACTTC.

On this clonotype: A much larger clone is a single base away; this may be a read error. V is TRBV24-1 and J is TRBJ2-1, with TRBD2 identical over 15 bases. The CDR3 is 16 residues long. Germline-derived CDR1 and CDR2 are KGHDR and SFDVKD. This CDR3 reads CATSDPGLAGGDERFF. For the CDR3, the DNA is TGTGCCACCAGTGACCCGGGACTAGCGGGAGGTGATGAGCGGTTCTTC.

This clonotype was detected ten times or more. The CDR3 sequence: CASSFGGGYGEQYF. CDR3 sequence (DNA): TGTGCCAGCAGTTTCGGCGGGGGCTACGGCGAGCAGTACTTC. The V and J genes are TRBV27 and TRBJ2-7, with TRBD2 as a possible D gene (7 bases). Trimming pared 3 bases from V and 6 bases from J, leaving 15 bases between. CDR1 is MNHEY, CDR2 SMNVEV, per germline (reference sequence). The CDR3 is made up of 14 amino acids.

This clonotype appeared many times. The genes are TRBV25-1 and TRBJ2-7; no definite D call. Trimming removed 0 bases at V and 6 bases at J, with 6 bases between. Germline-derived CDR1 and CDR2 are MGHDK and SYGVNS. The CDR3 has 12 residues. The CDR3, as DNA: TGTGCCAGCAGTGAATATCACCCCGAGCAGTACTTC. This encodes CASSEYHPEQYF.

This clonotype was recorded only once. This may stem from a read error, because a much larger clone lies one nucleotide away. The rearrangement links TRBV6-2 or TRBV6-3 to TRBJ1-4, with D perhaps matching TRBD1 (6 bases). The CDR3 is 14 residues long. CDR1 is MNHEY, CDR2 SVGEGT, per germline. Here the CDR3 DNA reads TGTGCCAGCAGCCTTGGACAGTTCAATGAAAAACTGCTTTTT. Its translation is CASSLGQFNEKLLF.

The sample holds many counts of this clonotype. This chain joins TRBV3-1 and TRBJ2-5; the D gene is possibly TRBD1 (6 bases). V dropped 1 base and J dropped 5 bases, with 17 bases sitting between them. The CDR3 sequence is 16 residues long. The germline CDR1 and CDR2 sequences are LGHDT and YNNKEL (reference sequence). The CDR3 DNA reads TGTGCCAGCAGCCAAGCGACAGGACCGCCGATGGAGACCCAGTACTTC. Translating it yields CASSQATGPPMETQYF.

This clonotype was picked up many times. V and J are TRBV6-6 and TRBJ2-3; TRBD2 might be the D (5 bases). The CDR3 spans 17 residues. V was pared by 5 bases and J by 0 bases, with 18 bases between. From germline, CDR1 is MNHNY and CDR2 SVGAGI (reference sequence). In nucleotides, the CDR3 is TGTGCCAGCAGTGCCTACCGGGCTAGCCGCAGCACAGATACGCAGTATTTT. This codes for CASSAYRASRSTDTQYF.

The rearrangement joins TRBV12-5 to TRBJ2-7; D is undetermined. From germline, CDR1 is LGHNT and CDR2 FRNRAP. V dropped 3 bases and J dropped 2 bases, with 5 bases sitting between them. This CDR3 comprises 12 residues. For the CDR3, the DNA is TGTGCTAGTGGTTTATGGACCTACGAGCAGTACTTC. It yields the protein CASGLWTYEQYF.

This clonotype was detected many times. CDR3 sequence (DNA): TGTGCCAGCAGCCCCGGGGACAGGGGTCACGAGCAGTACTTC. It is translated as CASSPGDRGHEQYF. This chain uses TRBV7-9 with TRBJ2-7, with TRBD1 matching 10 bases. J lost 5 bases, V lost 5 bases, and 6 bases had no gene match. The CDR3 extends over 14 amino acids. CDR1 is SEHNR and CDR2 is FQNEAQ in the germline V gene (reference sequence).